This T cell receptor beta chain was captured by sequencing in a study of CD8+ T cells in alopecia areata. V shed 2 bases and J shed 2 bases, with 11 bases lying between them. Germline V gene data show CDR1 as SGHNT and CDR2 as YYREEE (reference sequence). The CDR3 loop spans 15 amino acids. TCR sequencing used cDNA made by reverse transcription of extracted RNA. TCRdb's copy holds only in-frame clones and misses some; the assay was immunoSEQ multiplex PCR. Found here are roughly 110,000 clones, roughly 84% of them singletons; the top ten hold over 20%. Treatment specified: oral pan-JAK inhibitor, 5-10 mg twice daily.

The V gene is TRBV5-4, the J gene TRBJ2-1; TRBD1 is a possible D gene (5 bases). Sample: CD8+ T cells sorted from blood, taken at week 24, from a patient treated with tofacitinib. The clonotype comes from a human donor with alopecia areata. CDR3 nucleotide sequence: TGTGCCAGCAGCTTCTCTGGGGCCGCCTACAATGAGCAGTTCTTC. Translation gives CASSFSGAAYNEQFF.